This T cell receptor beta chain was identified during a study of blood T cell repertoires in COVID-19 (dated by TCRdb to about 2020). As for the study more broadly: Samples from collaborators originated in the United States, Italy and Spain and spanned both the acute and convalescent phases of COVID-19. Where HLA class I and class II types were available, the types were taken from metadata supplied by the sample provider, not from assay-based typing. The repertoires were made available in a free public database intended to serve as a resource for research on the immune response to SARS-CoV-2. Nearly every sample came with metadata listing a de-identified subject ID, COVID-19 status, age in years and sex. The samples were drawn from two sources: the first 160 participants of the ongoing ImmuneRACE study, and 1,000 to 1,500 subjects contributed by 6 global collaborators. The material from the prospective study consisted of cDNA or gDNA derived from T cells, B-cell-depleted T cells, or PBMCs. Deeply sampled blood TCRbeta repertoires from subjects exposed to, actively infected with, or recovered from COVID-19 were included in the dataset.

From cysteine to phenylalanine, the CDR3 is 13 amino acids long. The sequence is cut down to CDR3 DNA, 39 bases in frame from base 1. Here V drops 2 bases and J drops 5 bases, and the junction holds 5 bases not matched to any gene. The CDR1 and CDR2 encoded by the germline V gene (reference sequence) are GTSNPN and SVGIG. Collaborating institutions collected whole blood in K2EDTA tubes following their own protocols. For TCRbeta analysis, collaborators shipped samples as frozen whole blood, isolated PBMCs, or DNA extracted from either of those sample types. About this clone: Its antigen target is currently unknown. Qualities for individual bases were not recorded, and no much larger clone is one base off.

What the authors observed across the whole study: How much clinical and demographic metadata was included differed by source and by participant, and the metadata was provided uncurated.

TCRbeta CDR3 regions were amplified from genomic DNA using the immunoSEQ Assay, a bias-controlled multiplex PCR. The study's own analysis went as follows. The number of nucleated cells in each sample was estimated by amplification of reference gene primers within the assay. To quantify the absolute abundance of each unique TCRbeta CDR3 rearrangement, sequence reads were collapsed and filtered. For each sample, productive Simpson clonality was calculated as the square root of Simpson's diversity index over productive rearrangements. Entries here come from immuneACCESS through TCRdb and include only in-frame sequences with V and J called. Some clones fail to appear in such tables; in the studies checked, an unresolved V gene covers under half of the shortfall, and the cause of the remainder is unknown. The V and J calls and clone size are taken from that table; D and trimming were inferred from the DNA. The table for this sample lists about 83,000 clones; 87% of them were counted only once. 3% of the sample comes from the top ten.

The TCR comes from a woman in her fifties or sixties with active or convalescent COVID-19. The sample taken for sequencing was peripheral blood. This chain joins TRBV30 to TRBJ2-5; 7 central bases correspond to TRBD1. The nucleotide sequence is TGTGCCTGGAGTAAGGTGACAGGGGAGACCCAGTACTTC. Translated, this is CAWSKVTGETQYF. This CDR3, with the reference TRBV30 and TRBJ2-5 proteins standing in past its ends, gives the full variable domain SQTIHQWPATLVQPVGSPLSLECTVEGTSNPNLYWYRQAAGRGLQLLFYSVGIGQISSEVPQNLSASRPQDRQFILSSKKLLLSDSGFYLCAWSKVTGETQYFGPGTRLLVL.